This entry lists 4 T cell receptor beta chains sequenced from one sample in a study of T cell changes during pregnancy in multiple sclerosis (dated by TCRdb to about 2019). Library prep was done by the immunoSEQ multiplex PCR assay. The table was pulled from immuneACCESS by TCRdb, which kept in-frame rearrangements only. Such tables lose some clones; where checked, under half of the loss comes from unresolved V genes, and the rest has no known cause. This sample gives 20,000 to 25,000 clones in total; approximately 95% of them show up just once. The ten largest clones capture 6.8% of the sample. Material: CD8+ T cells from peripheral blood mononuclear cells, obtained in the third trimester of pregnancy. The receptors were gathered from a female donor with multiple sclerosis, enrolled in a pregnancy study.

The chain combines TRBV7-6 with TRBJ1-5; unclear D gene. V gave up 5 bases and J gave up 7 bases, with 15 bases separating them. The CDR3 spans 14 residues. From germline, CDR1 is SGHVS and CDR2 FNYEAQ. The CDR3 is CASSAPGAGQPQHF. In DNA, the CDR3 is TGTGCCAGCAGCGCCCCGGGAGCCGGACAGCCCCAGCATTTT.

This chain links TRBV6-5 with TRBJ2-7; 7 bases are shared with TRBD1. The trim removed 2 bases at V and 3 bases at J, leaving 1 base unmatched. The length of the CDR3 is 13 residues. The germline V gene encodes CDR1 MNHEY and CDR2 SVGAGI. The DNA of the CDR3 is TGTGCCAGCAGTTACGGGACAGACTACGAGCAGTACTTC. The encoded protein is CASSYGTDYEQYF.

The V and J genes are TRBV27 and TRBJ1-5; 7 nucleotides align to TRBD1. The CDR3 is 15 residues long. V lost 7 bases to trimming and J lost 0 bases; unmatched junction nucleotides: 6. CDR1 and CDR2 (germline): MNHEY, SMNVEV (reference sequence). The CDR3 DNA reads TGTGCCAGCAAATCCCGGGACAGTAGCAATCAGCCCCAGCATTTT. This sequence encodes CASKSRDSSNQPQHF.

This chain joins TRBV28 and TRBJ1-1, with a weak D call TRBD1 (5 bases). The CDR3 extends over 13 amino acids. The V and J ends lost 6 bases and 11 bases respectively, with 19 bases between them. Germline V CDR1 and CDR2: MDHEN, SYDVKM. CDR3 sequence reads: CASSPGTGRGAFF. The CDR3 nucleotides are TGTGCCAGCAGCCCCGGGACCGGCCGGGGGGCTTTCTTT.